One sample yielded the 29 T cell receptor beta chains listed below, sequenced in a study of tumor-infiltrating lymphocytes in primary liver carcinoma. From 450 to 550 ng total RNA, TCR beta cDNA was generated with a primer in the constant region. Libraries for TCR beta were built through three nested multiplex PCR rounds, which together made up a slightly modified ARM-PCR procedure. PCR rounds one and two used TRBV1-TRBV30 forward primers with a C-beta reverse primer for around 9 cycles each. Using its own MiXCR run on the multiplex PCR reads, TCRdb lists one record per CDR3 protein. The sample lists around 100,000 distinct CDR3 sequences; approximately 68% were seen once. From about 20-30 mg of unsorted bulk tissue, DNA and RNA were co-extracted together. The material sequenced was liver tumor tissue from sampling region 5. This sample's subset: tumor region T5, tumor centre. The receptors derive from a woman aged 55-70 years with primary liver carcinoma and hepatitis B virus infection.

This CDR3 is CSVVGQVGDVGEAFF. For the CDR3, the DNA is TGCAGCGTTGTCGGGCAGGTAGGTGATGTTGGTGAAGCTTTCTTT. The genes are TRBV29-1 and TRBJ1-1; D remains unclear. The germline V gene encodes CDR1 SQVTM and CDR2 ANQGSEA. This CDR3 has 15 amino acids. The V and J ends lost 4 bases and 7 bases respectively, with 22 bases between them.

Worth noting for this clonotype: A much larger clone lies a single base off, so this may be a read error. The chain recombines TRBV5-6 with TRBJ2-1; 8 bases agree with TRBD2. V was pared by 4 bases and J by 6 bases, with 15 bases of the junction left unmatched. Germline CDR1 and CDR2: SGHDT and YYEEEE. CDR3 length equals 17 residues. The DNA of the CDR3 is TGTGCCAGCAGCCCCAGGACGGCAGGACTAGCAGGCAATGAGCAGTTCTTC. It is translated as CASSPRTAGLAGNEQFF. Full variable domain (missing parts from reference TRBV5-6 and TRBJ2-1): DAGVTQSPTHLIKTRGQQVTLRCSPKSGHDTVSWYQQALGQGPQFIFQYYEEEERQRGNFPDRFSGHQFPNYSSELNVNALLLGDSALYLCASSPRTAGLAGNEQFFGPGTRLTVL.

Comments on this clonotype: A read error may account for a junction end that differs from germline. This chain links TRBV12-3 or TRBV12-4 with TRBJ1-1; 10 positions match TRBD1. This CDR3 comprises 15 residues. CDR3 loop: CASSLGDRGRTETFF. CDR3 DNA: TGTGCCAGCAGTTTAGGGGACAGGGGCCGGACTGAAACTTTCTTT.

Ten or more counts support this clonotype. CDR3: CASSLAGNSNYGYTF. CDR3 sequence (DNA): TGCGCCAGCAGCTTGGCGGGGAATTCTAACTATGGCTACACCTTC. The rearrangement links TRBV5-1 to TRBJ1-2; D not certain. The CDR3 length is 15 residues. Per the germline V gene, CDR1 is SGHRS and CDR2 is YFSETQ. Trimming took 0 bases from V and 0 from J, leaving 9 bases between them.

With regard to this clonotype: This may stem from a read error, because a much larger clone lies one nucleotide away. This chain links TRBV29-1 with TRBJ2-3, with D hard to call. Trimming cost V 2 bases and J 6 bases, with 24 bases left between them. Germline values: CDR1 SQVTM, CDR2 ANQGSEA. The CDR3 covers 17 residues. This CDR3 reads CSVEWAGVTGLVDTQYF. The CDR3 DNA reads as TGCAGCGTTGAATGGGCCGGTGTAACGGGCCTGGTGGATACGCAGTATTTT.

The chain recombines TRBV6-1 with TRBJ1-6; no clear D gene. The ends were cut back, 4 bases at V and 4 bases at J, with 8 bases in the middle. The germline V gene encodes CDR1 MNHNS and CDR2 SASEGT. The CDR3 has 14 amino acids. In DNA form, the CDR3 reads TGTGCCAGCAGTGGGCGCACTTATAATTCACCCCTCCACTTT. Protein: CASSGRTYNSPLHF.

Concerning this clonotype: A clone one base away is much larger, so this may be a read error. This rearrangement joins TRBV28 to TRBJ1-6; D gene ambiguous. V lost 4 bases, J lost 6 bases, and 19 bases lay in between. The CDR3 spans 17 residues. Germline V gene lookup returns CDR1 MDHEN and CDR2 SYDVKM. CDR3 sequence: CASSSTKDEPSNSPLHF. The DNA of the CDR3 is TGTGCCAGCAGTTCTACGAAAGATGAACCTTCTAATTCACCCCTCCACTTT.

The V and J genes are TRBV28 and TRBJ2-2; D is possibly TRBD1 (7 bases). Looked up from germline, CDR1 is MDHEN and CDR2 is SYDVKM. The CDR3 spans 17 residues. V shed 4 bases and J shed 4 bases, with 19 bases lying between them. CDR3: CASSSYRGGKVTGELFF. The DNA for the CDR3 is TGTGCCAGCAGTTCCTACAGGGGAGGCAAAGTCACCGGGGAGCTGTTTTTT.

This clonotype has only a few counts. The chain links TRBV28 to TRBJ2-1; 9 bases are shared with TRBD2. Germline CDR1 and CDR2: MDHEN and SYDVKM. The CDR3 contains 22 residues. V lost 5 bases to trimming and J lost 0 bases; unmatched junction nucleotides: 23. The CDR3 spells CASSPPPGAGGASSRSYNEQFF. The CDR3 region has the DNA TGTGCCAGCAGTCCCCCCCCAGGGGCGGGAGGGGCTTCGAGTCGCTCCTACAATGAGCAGTTCTTC.

A word on this clonotype: A much larger clone sits a single nucleotide away, making a read error possible. This CDR3 reads CAISESPGENTDAFF. CDR3 coding DNA: TGTGCCATCAGTGAGTCCCCAGGGGAGAACACTGATGCTTTCTTT. The chain employs TRBV10-3 and TRBJ1-1; D perhaps matches TRBD1 (6 bases). Germline V gives CDR1 ENHRY, CDR2 SYGVKD. CDR3 size: 15 residues.

Turning to this clonotype: Given the absence of the conserved phenylalanine or tryptophan at the CDR3 end, a read error is likely. The J gene is TRBJ2-2, the V gene TRBV11-2; possibly TRBD2 for D (5 bases). Germline lookup yields CDR1 SGHAT and CDR2 FQNNGV. The CDR3 extends over 14 amino acids. The CDR3 loop is CASSFYRSAGELFL. CDR3 bases: TGTGCCAGCAGCTTTTATAGATCCGCCGGGGAACTGTTTTTA.

Concerning this clonotype itself: Compared with germline, one end of the junction differs, possibly owing to a read error. The chain employs TRBV4-1 and TRBJ2-1, with 8 bases matching TRBD2. The CDR3 is made up of 16 amino acids. Germline CDR1 is MGHRA and CDR2 is YSYEKL. The CDR3 reads CASSEEPGGKYNEQSF. For the CDR3, the DNA is TGCGCCAGCAGCGAAGAGCCGGGAGGGAAGTACAATGAGCAGTCCTTC.

Worth noting for this clonotype: Germline and junction disagree at one end, which may indicate a read error. V and J are TRBV12-3 or TRBV12-4 and TRBJ2-1; 10 positions match TRBD2. The CDR3 totals 15 residues. The CDR3 DNA reads TGTGCCAGCAGTTTAGGAGCGGGAGGGTACAATGAGCACTTCTTC. Protein product: CASSLGAGGYNEHFF.

In the case of this clonotype: A read error may explain this, as a much larger clone is one base away. The chain has TRBV30 and TRBJ2-5, with 8 bases lining up with TRBD1. The CDR3 contains 13 residues. Germline V gene sequence: CDR1 GTSNPN, CDR2 SVGIG (reference sequence). CDR3 region: CAWSVDRGKTHYF. The CDR3 DNA reads TGTGCCTGGAGTGTAGACAGGGGAAAGACCCACTACTTC.

A single count supports this clonotype. A much larger clone differs by one base, so this may be a read error. V gene TRBV5-1 combines with J gene TRBJ2-7; the D gene could be TRBD1 or TRBD2 (5 bases each). The V end lost 4 bases, the J end lost 6 bases, and 20 bases lay between the germline ends. CDR1 and CDR2 from the germline V gene are SGHRS and YFSETQ. This CDR3 comprises 15 residues. As DNA, the CDR3 is TGCGCCAGCAGCCGAAATTCGGGCTCTGGGGGCGAGCAGTACTTC. Encoded protein: CASSRNSGSGGEQYF.

Points on this clonotype: At one end, the junction sequence differs from germline, possibly due to a read error. The rearrangement links TRBV11-2 to TRBJ1-1; no clear D gene. Germline CDR1 and CDR2: SGHAT and FQNNGV. This CDR3 region has 13 residues. This CDR3 is CAGSLHGGNEAFF. In DNA form, the CDR3 reads TGTGCCGGCAGCTTACATGGTGGGAATGAAGCTTTCTTT.

This clonotype was counted ten times or more. At one boundary the junction diverges from the germline segment, which might be a read error. The chain uses TRBV11-2 and TRBJ2-1; unclear D gene. The CDR3 totals 15 residues. Germline assignment: CDR1 SGHAT and CDR2 FQNNGV. The CDR3: CTSSPQERTTNEQFF. CDR3 nucleotides: TGTACCAGCAGCCCCCAGGAACGGACGACTAATGAGCAGTTCTTC.

This clonotype showed up just once. At one end, the junction sequence differs from germline, possibly due to a read error. CDR3 sequence: CGSSPWGGEHYF. The CDR3 DNA is TGTGGCAGCAGTCCGTGGGGGGGCGAGCACTACTTC. The chain links TRBV6-2 or TRBV6-3 to TRBJ2-7, with D possibly matching TRBD2 (7 bases). The CDR3 loop spans 12 amino acids. The germline gives CDR1 MNHEY, CDR2 SVGEGT.

For this clonotype: This CDR3 fails to terminate in the conserved phenylalanine or tryptophan, so it likely reflects a read error. The chain joins TRBV29-1 to TRBJ1-2; D may be TRBD1 (5 bases). Looked up from germline, CDR1 is SQVTM and CDR2 is ANQGSEA. The CDR3 totals 13 residues. CDR3 DNA: TGCAGTGTTGGGGCAGGGAAGAACTATGGCTACACCTTA. Translating gives CSVGAGKNYGYTL.

This clonotype was seen repeatedly, ten times or more. The rearrangement uses TRBV5-1 and TRBJ1-4, with TRBD1 identical over 8 bases. Trimming at V came to 4 bases and at J to 2 bases, leaving 7 bases not matched to a gene. This CDR3 region has 16 residues. Germline V lookup: CDR1 SGHRS, CDR2 YFSETQ. The CDR3 loop is CASSIRTGITNEKLFF. The CDR3 nucleotides are TGCGCCAGCAGCATACGGACAGGGATTACTAATGAAAAACTGTTTTTT.

This clonotype was seen many times. V is TRBV7-9 and J is TRBJ2-7; tentatively, D is TRBD1 (5 bases). From germline, CDR1 is SEHNR and CDR2 FQNEAQ (reference sequence). V gave up 4 bases and J gave up 3 bases, with 13 bases separating them. The CDR3 is 14 residues long. The chain's CDR3 is CASSSQGKFYEQYF. The CDR3 region has the DNA TGTGCCAGCAGCTCTCAGGGAAAGTTCTACGAGCAGTACTTC.

The chain links TRBV11-2 to TRBJ1-1; D is uncertain. This CDR3 region has 15 residues. The germline V and J ends were trimmed by 4 bases and 0 bases, with 12 bases remaining between them. Germline V gene data show CDR1 as SGHAT and CDR2 as FQNNGV. CDR3 in DNA: TGTGCCAGCAGCTCAGGACTGTTACTGAACACTGAAGCTTTCTTT. As protein: CASSSGLLLNTEAFF.

In this sample, this clonotype turned up a few times. As the CDR3 is not closed by the conserved phenylalanine or tryptophan, this likely results from a read error. The chain uses TRBV28 and TRBJ1-2, with 7 nucleotides matching TRBD1. Losses at the gene ends were 3 bases for V and 8 bases for J; bases not matched to a gene: 15. Germline CDR1 MDHEN, CDR2 SYDVKM. This CDR3 has 16 residues. For the CDR3, the DNA is TGTGCCAGCAGTTTTTCCCATACAGGGGTGGTTGGAGGCTACACCCTC. This encodes CASSFSHTGVVGGYTL.

This clonotype was counted a few times. DNA for the CDR3: TGCGCCAGCAGCTTTACCGGGACAGGGTTAGATACGCAGTATTTT. Its translation: CASSFTGTGLDTQYF. The chain links TRBV5-1 to TRBJ2-3, with 9 bases matching TRBD1. Germline CDR1 and CDR2: SGHRS and YFSETQ. CDR3 length equals 15 residues. V was pared by 2 bases and J by 5 bases, with 6 bases of the junction left unmatched.

Worth noting for this clonotype: With a much larger clone just one base away, this may be a read error. V and J are TRBV7-9 and TRBJ1-5; the D is unclear. The CDR3 totals 14 residues. The germline gives CDR1 SEHNR, CDR2 FQNEAQ (reference sequence). DNA of the CDR3: TGTGCCAGGAGCTCCGATTATAGCAATCAGCCCCAGCATTTT. Its protein product is CARSSDYSNQPQHF. Using reference TRBV7-9 and TRBJ1-5 for the parts outside the CDR3, the full variable domain is DTGVSQNPRHKITKRGQNVTFRCDPISEHNRLYWYRQTLGQGPEFLTYFQNEAQLEKSRLLSDRFSAERPKGSFSTLEIQRTEQGDSAMYLCARSSDYSNQPQHFGDGTRLSIL.

This clonotype was seen once. This could be a read error, since a much larger clone is one nucleotide away. This chain joins TRBV30 and TRBJ2-7, with D hard to call. This CDR3 is built from 12 residues. CDR1 and CDR2 (germline): GTSNPN, SVGIG (reference sequence). The V end lost 0 bases, the J end lost 3 bases, and 6 bases lay between the germline ends. This CDR3 is CAWSVIGYEQYF. Written as DNA, the CDR3 is TGTGCCTGGAGTGTGATAGGCTACGAGCAGTACTTC.

Comment on this clonotype: One end of the junction varies from germline; a read error may be responsible. The rearrangement uses TRBV10-2 and TRBJ1-1, with 7 bases aligning to TRBD1. This CDR3 has 14 amino acids. Germline CDR1 WSHSY, CDR2 SAAADI. The CDR3: CASSEQGVNTEAFF. CDR3 sequence (DNA): TGCGCCAGTAGTGAGCAGGGGGTGAACACTGAAGCTTTCTTT.

This chain links TRBV29-1 with TRBJ2-7; 7 nucleotides agree with TRBD2. CDR3 length equals 13 residues. Germline values: CDR1 SQVTM, CDR2 ANQGSEA. CDR3 sequence reads: CCGGQGFEYKQYF. In nucleotides, the CDR3 is TGCTGCGGGGGTCAGGGTTTTGAGTACAAGCAGTACTTC.

With respect to this clonotype: A read error may account for a junction end that differs from germline. This chain uses TRBV29-1 with TRBJ1-2; 7 bases map to TRBD1. The CDR3 covers 13 residues. Germline CDR1 is SQVTM and CDR2 is ANQGSEA. CDR3 in amino acids: CSVDERGLGGYTF. For the CDR3, the DNA is TGCAGTGTTGACGAAAGGGGGCTGGGTGGCTACACCTTC.